This is a list of T cell receptor beta chains from one sample in a study of blood T cell repertoires in COVID-19. Using immunoSEQ multiplex PCR, the repertoire was profiled, and TCRdb retains in-frame clones only, with some absent. The top ten hold about 1.6% of the sample, which has hundreds of thousands of clones, around 86% seen once. Sequencing was done on a sample of peripheral blood. These receptors originate from a woman in her thirties or forties who had recovered from COVID-19. Both conserved end residues are part of each CDR3. D genes are given only for firm matches. Size tells how often a clone was seen (once, few, many) or the class of an expanded clone, and some rows leave it out.

d_call: .
j_call: TRBJ1-2
clone_size: .
v_call: TRBV2
cdr3_aa: CASSEGGLGYGYTF
cdr3_nt: TGTGCCAGCAGTGAAGGGGGGCTGGGCTATGGCTACACCTTC

d_call: .
j_call: TRBJ2-2
clone_size: .
v_call: TRBV5-1
cdr3_aa: CASTRSEGSTGELFF
cdr3_nt: TGCGCCAGCACCCGTTCGGAGGGGAGTACCGGGGAGCTGTTTTTT

d_call: .
j_call: TRBJ1-1
clone_size: .
v_call: TRBV5-4
cdr3_aa: CASSLHHSGGTEAFF
cdr3_nt: TGTGCCAGCAGCTTGCATCACTCCGGGGGGACTGAAGCTTTCTTT

d_call: .
j_call: TRBJ2-2
clone_size: few
v_call: TRBV7-2
cdr3_aa: CASSSDRWELFF
cdr3_nt: TGTGCCAGCAGCTCCGACAGGTGGGAGCTGTTTTTT

d_call: .
j_call: TRBJ2-1
clone_size: few
v_call: TRBV27
cdr3_aa: CASSPLERIDNEQFF
cdr3_nt: TGTGCCAGCAGTCCCTTAGAGAGAATCGACAATGAGCAGTTCTTC

d_call: TRBD1
j_call: TRBJ1-4
clone_size: .
v_call: TRBV18
cdr3_aa: CASSPQGAPEEKLFF
cdr3_nt: TGTGCCAGCTCACCCCAGGGGGCGCCGGAAGAAAAACTGTTTTTT

d_call: TRBD1
j_call: TRBJ2-7
clone_size: .
v_call: TRBV18
cdr3_aa: CASSPMTGNEQYF
cdr3_nt: TGTGCCAGCTCACCCATGACAGGGAACGAGCAGTACTTC

d_call: .
j_call: TRBJ1-1
clone_size: .
v_call: TRBV19
cdr3_aa: CASSRGTNTEAFF
cdr3_nt: TGTGCCAGTAGTAGGGGGACAAACACTGAAGCTTTCTTT

d_call: .
j_call: TRBJ2-3
clone_size: .
v_call: TRBV11-2
cdr3_aa: CASSRVGTDTQYF
cdr3_nt: TGTGCCAGCAGTCGTGTCGGCACAGATACGCAGTATTTT

d_call: .
j_call: TRBJ2-1
clone_size: .
v_call: TRBV19
cdr3_aa: CASRQGGSASYNEQFF
cdr3_nt: TGTGCCAGTAGACAGGGCGGTTCAGCTTCCTACAATGAGCAGTTCTTC

d_call: .
j_call: TRBJ2-5
clone_size: .
v_call: TRBV5-1
cdr3_aa: CASSSLGEIGETQYF
cdr3_nt: TGCGCCAGCAGCAGCCTCGGGGAAATAGGAGAGACCCAGTACTTC

d_call: TRBD1
j_call: TRBJ2-1
clone_size: .
v_call: TRBV11-3
cdr3_aa: CASSGDRVMANEQFF
cdr3_nt: TGTGCCAGCAGCGGGGACAGGGTGATGGCAAATGAGCAGTTCTTC

d_call: TRBD2
j_call: TRBJ2-1
clone_size: .
v_call: TRBV4-1
cdr3_aa: CASSRLAGGDNEQFF
cdr3_nt: TGCGCCAGCAGCCGACTAGCGGGGGGGGACAATGAGCAGTTCTTC

d_call: .
j_call: TRBJ1-1
clone_size: .
v_call: TRBV6-5
cdr3_aa: CASSPYRVNIEAFF
cdr3_nt: TGTGCCAGCAGTCCATACAGGGTGAACATTGAAGCTTTCTTT

d_call: .
j_call: TRBJ2-2
clone_size: .
v_call: TRBV18
cdr3_aa: CASSPPGQMTNTGELFF
cdr3_nt: TGTGCCAGCTCACCACCTGGGCAGATGACGAACACCGGGGAGCTGTTTTTT

d_call: .
j_call: TRBJ1-6
clone_size: .
v_call: TRBV7-8
cdr3_aa: CASSPAWGGRSPLHF
cdr3_nt: TGTGCCAGCAGCCCTGCCTGGGGGGGCAGGTCACCCCTCCACTTT

d_call: TRBD1
j_call: TRBJ1-2
clone_size: .
v_call: TRBV7-9
cdr3_aa: CASSPRDRVQGYTF
cdr3_nt: TGTGCCAGCAGCCCCCGGGACAGGGTCCAAGGCTACACCTTC

d_call: TRBD1
j_call: TRBJ1-5
clone_size: .
v_call: TRBV18
cdr3_aa: CASSPLQGGYQPQHF
cdr3_nt: TGTGCCAGCTCACCCTTACAGGGGGGCTATCAGCCCCAGCATTTT

d_call: .
j_call: TRBJ2-5
clone_size: .
v_call: TRBV19
cdr3_aa: CASSIRSGKETQYF
cdr3_nt: TGTGCCAGTAGTATTCGGTCGGGTAAAGAGACCCAGTACTTC

d_call: .
j_call: TRBJ1-2
clone_size: .
v_call: TRBV7-2
cdr3_aa: CASSPTRDYGYTF
cdr3_nt: TGTGCCAGCAGCCCCACGCGGGACTATGGCTACACCTTC